This T cell receptor beta chain was recovered during a study of T-cell memory formation after mild COVID-19. Overall study: Largely donor-specific TCR clusters were found.

From germline, CDR1 is SGHTA and CDR2 FQGNSA. The CDR3 has 18 amino acids. V was pared by 1 base and J by 5 bases, with 12 bases of the junction left unmatched. cDNA libraries for TCR alpha and TCR beta, carrying sample barcodes and UMIs, came from 5'RACE with constant-segment primers. TCRdb fed the 5' RACE reads into MiXCR, producing one record per CDR3 protein. Among a few hundred thousand distinct CDR3 sequences listed, about 16% were seen once. Study findings and constraints: Memory from before infection featured some responding clones, which suggests cross-reactive memory joined.

Remarks on this clonotype: Antigen specificity is unknown.

J is TRBJ2-5 and V is TRBV7-2, with 11 bases fitting TRBD2. The source is a man aged 18-30 years who had mild COVID-19 (a few samples of this study predate the infection). Cell type and time point are not known. Sequencing used PBMCs or a T cell subset sorted from them (not recorded which). The CDR3 sequence: CASSLGSLAGGPWETQYF. CDR3 nucleotide sequence: TGTGCCAGCAGCTTAGGATCTTTAGCGGGGGGGCCGTGGGAGACCCAGTACTTC. Full variable domain (missing parts from reference TRBV7-2 and TRBJ2-5): GAGVSQSPSNKVTEKGKDVELRCDPISGHTALYWYRQSLGQGLEFLIYFQGNSAPDKSGLPSDRFSAERTGGSVSTLTIQRTQQEDSAVYLCASSLGSLAGGPWETQYFGPGTRLLVL.